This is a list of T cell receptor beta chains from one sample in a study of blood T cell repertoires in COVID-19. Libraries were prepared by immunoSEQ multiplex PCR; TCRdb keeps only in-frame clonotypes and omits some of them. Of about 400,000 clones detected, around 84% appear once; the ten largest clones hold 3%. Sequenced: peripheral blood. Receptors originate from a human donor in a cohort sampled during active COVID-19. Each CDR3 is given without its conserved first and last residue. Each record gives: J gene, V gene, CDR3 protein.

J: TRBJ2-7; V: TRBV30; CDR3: AWRGQGRVEQY
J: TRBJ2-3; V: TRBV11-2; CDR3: ASRLTIAGGADTQY
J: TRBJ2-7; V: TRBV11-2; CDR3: ASSLEQGTGQY
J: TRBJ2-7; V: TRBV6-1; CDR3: ASSDGGTYEQY
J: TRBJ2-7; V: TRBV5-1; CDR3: ASSLGTGGAGEQY
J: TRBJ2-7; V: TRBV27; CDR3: ASSLSSQATYEQY
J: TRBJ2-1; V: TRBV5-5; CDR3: ASSLNPGTSGFSRNEQF
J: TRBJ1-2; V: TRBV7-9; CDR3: ASSLTLGQGGRGYT
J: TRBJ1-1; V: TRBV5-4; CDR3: ASSPTQQNTEAF
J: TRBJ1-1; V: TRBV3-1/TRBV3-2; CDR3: ASSSTGKEAF
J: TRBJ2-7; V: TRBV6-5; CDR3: ASSLGQGLYEQY
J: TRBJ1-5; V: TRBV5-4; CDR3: ASSLAGGGQPQH
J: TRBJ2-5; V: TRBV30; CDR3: AWSEGTRGREETQY
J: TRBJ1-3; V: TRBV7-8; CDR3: ASSLGYGGLTGNTIY
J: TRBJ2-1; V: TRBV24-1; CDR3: ATAGTENEQF
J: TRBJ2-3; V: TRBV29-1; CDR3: SGAGGSDTQY
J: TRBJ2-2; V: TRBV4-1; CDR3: ASSGGTMAYGELF
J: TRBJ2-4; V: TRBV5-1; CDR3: ASSRGSGAKNIQY
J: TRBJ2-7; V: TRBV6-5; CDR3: ASSRLSGPSYEQY
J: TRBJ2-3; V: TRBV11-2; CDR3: ASSLMGGIRADTQY
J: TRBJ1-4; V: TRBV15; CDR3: ATSRARQPNEKLF
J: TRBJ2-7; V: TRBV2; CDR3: ASSRTSGSYEQY
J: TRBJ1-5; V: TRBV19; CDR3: ATGQVSGPQH
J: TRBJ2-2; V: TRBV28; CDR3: ACGSSGRANTGELF
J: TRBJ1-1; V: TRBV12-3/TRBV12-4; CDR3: ASSSGGTEAF
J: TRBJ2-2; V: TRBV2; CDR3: ASSGGLGGELF
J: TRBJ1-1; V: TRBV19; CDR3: ASRAGVGTEAF
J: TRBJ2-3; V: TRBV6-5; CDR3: ASTGSTDTQY
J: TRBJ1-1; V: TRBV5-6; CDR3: ASSVRLTEAF
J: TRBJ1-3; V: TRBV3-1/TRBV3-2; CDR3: ASSLEARTGNSGNTIY
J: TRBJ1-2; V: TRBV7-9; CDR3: ASSNQGTGGYGYT
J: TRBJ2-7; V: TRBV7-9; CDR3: ASRSGTDYEQY
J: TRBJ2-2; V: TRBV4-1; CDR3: ASSPGLAGGNTGELF
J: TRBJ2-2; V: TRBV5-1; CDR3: ASSTPGGGNTGELF
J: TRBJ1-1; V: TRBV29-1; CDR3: SGAIGATEAF
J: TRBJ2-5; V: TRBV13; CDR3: ASSPDREETQY
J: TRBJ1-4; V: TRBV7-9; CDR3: ASSVPSGEKLF
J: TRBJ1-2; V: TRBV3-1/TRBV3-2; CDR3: ASSQAGGYT
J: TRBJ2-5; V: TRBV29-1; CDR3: SASDRAQETQY
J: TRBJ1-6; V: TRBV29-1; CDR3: SVRTGGDSPLH
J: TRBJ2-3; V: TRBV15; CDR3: ATSSASGRAGEDTQY
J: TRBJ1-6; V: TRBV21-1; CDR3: ASSKAYGNSPLH
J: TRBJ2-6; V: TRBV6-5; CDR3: ASMRLYSGANVLT
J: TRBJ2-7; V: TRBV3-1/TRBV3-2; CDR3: ASSQSGGGYEQY
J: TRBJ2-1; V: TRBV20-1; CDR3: SASLRLAGDNEQF
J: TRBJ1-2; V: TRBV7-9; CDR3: ASSLVQAKEERMGYT
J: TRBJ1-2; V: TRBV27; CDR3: ASSLNYRDRIYGYT
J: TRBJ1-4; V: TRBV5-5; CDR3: ASSLDFGTDEKLF
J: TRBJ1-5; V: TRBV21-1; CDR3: ASTPFNQPQH
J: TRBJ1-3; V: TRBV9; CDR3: ASSVGGAYSGNTIY
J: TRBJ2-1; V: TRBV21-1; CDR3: ASSKAGRGRSYNEQF
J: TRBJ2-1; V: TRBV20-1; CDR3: SASQGLAGDSGPYNEQF
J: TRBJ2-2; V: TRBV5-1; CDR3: ASSLTDRGRGTGELF
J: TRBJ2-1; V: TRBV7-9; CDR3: ASSLNPGLAGYQF
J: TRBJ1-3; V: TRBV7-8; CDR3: ASSLGGTPGNTIY